These T cell receptor beta chains were read from a single sample in a study of T cell repertoires in cytomegalovirus infection. TCRdb used MiXCR to reprocess the reads, holding one entry per CDR3 protein. The sample gives around 900,000 distinct CDR3 sequences, around 32% of which show up once; more than 13% is in the top ten. These TCRs' antigens remain unknown. The specimen was cultured CD8+ T cells from PBMCs, collected from culture after CMV antigen stimulation. These receptors all come from a human donor in good health (CMV status not recorded). Some clones in this sample may be carry-over from other donors' samples. Each CDR3 is given with its conserved first and last residue. A D gene is named only where the DNA matches it firmly. For some rows the clone size is stated as once, few or many, or as a class when expanded; others skip it.

CDR3 protein,CDR3 DNA,J gene,D gene,V gene,clone size
CASSVGGTGELFF,TGTGCCAGCAGCGTCGGGGGTACCGGGGAGCTGTTTTTT,TRBJ2-2,.,TRBV9,.
CASSLAGAGRELFF,TGTGCCAGCAGCTTAGCGGGAGCAGGCCGGGAGCTGTTTTTT,TRBJ2-2,.,TRBV7-8,few
CASSQGSGGLGGDTQYF,TGTGCCAGCAGCCAAGGAAGCGGGGGTTTAGGGGGAGATACGCAGTATTTT,TRBJ2-3,TRBD2,TRBV4-2,.
CASSYTTGGSQPQHF,TGTGCCAGCAGCTATACGACAGGGGGCAGTCAGCCCCAGCATTTT,TRBJ1-5,TRBD1,TRBV7-2,many
CASGKVDLFNEQFF,TGTGCCAGCGGTAAGGTGGACCTGTTCAATGAGCAGTTCTTC,TRBJ2-1,.,TRBV14,.
CASTPWGGGIINEQFF,TGTGCCAGCACCCCGTGGGGGGGGGGCATCATCAATGAGCAGTTCTTC,TRBJ2-1,.,TRBV6-1,.
CASSPQGEMNTEAFF,TGTGCCAGCAGCCCCCAGGGGGAGATGAACACTGAAGCTTTCTTT,TRBJ1-1,TRBD1,TRBV7-9,.
CASSQVGQSNTEAFF,TGCGCCAGCAGCCAAGTAGGACAGTCGAACACTGAAGCTTTCTTT,TRBJ1-1,.,TRBV4-1,.
CASSSWVNQETQYF,TGTGCCAGCAGCTCCTGGGTTAACCAAGAGACCCAGTACTTC,TRBJ2-5,.,TRBV11-2,few
CASSTFERETGTDSGANVLTF,TGTGCCAGCAGCACCTTTGAGCGGGAGACCGGGACGGACTCTGGGGCCAACGTCCTGACTTTC,TRBJ2-6,TRBD2,TRBV7-2,many
CASSLIAGERKTQYF,TGTGCCAGCAGTTTAATAGCGGGCGAACGAAAGACCCAGTACTTC,TRBJ2-5,TRBD2,TRBV12-3/TRBV12-4,few
CASSFWLAGGFQETQYF,TGTGCCAGCAGCTTTTGGCTAGCGGGGGGCTTCCAAGAGACCCAGTACTTC,TRBJ2-5,TRBD2,TRBV7-9,few
CASSYGSGELFF,TGTGCCAGCAGTTACGGAAGCGGGGAGCTGTTTTTT,TRBJ2-2,.,TRBV6-6,many
CASSLNGGQVFNQPQHF,TGTGCCAGCAGCTTGAATGGGGGACAGGTGTTCAATCAGCCCCAGCATTTT,TRBJ1-5,TRBD1,TRBV5-5,few
CASSLYYDTEAFF,TGTGCCAGCAGCTTATATTATGACACTGAAGCTTTCTTT,TRBJ1-1,.,TRBV7-6,.
CASSLTTAGEEQYF,TGTGCCAGCAGCTTAACGACAGCCGGCGAGGAGCAGTACTTC,TRBJ2-7,.,TRBV7-6,.
CASSFSGGYTDTQYF,TGTGCCAGCAGCTTTTCGGGGGGATACACAGATACGCAGTATTTT,TRBJ2-3,TRBD2,TRBV7-2,many
CASSSAHYNEQFF,TGTGCCAGCAGCTCGGCACATTACAATGAGCAGTTCTTC,TRBJ2-1,.,TRBV7-9,few
CAISPVISGGITGELFF,TGTGCCATCAGCCCGGTGATTAGCGGGGGGATCACCGGGGAGCTGTTTTTT,TRBJ2-2,TRBD2,TRBV10-3,.
CASSLYGLYNEQFF,TGTGCCAGCAGCTTATATGGTTTGTACAATGAGCAGTTCTTC,TRBJ2-1,.,TRBV5-8,few
CSARDPGREGDYGYTF,TGCAGTGCTAGAGATCCCGGACGGGAAGGGGACTATGGCTACACCTTC,TRBJ1-2,.,TRBV20-1,.
CSVPVTDTQYF,TGCAGCGTTCCCGTCACAGATACGCAGTATTTT,TRBJ2-3,.,TRBV29-1,.
CASSLGLAGGSNSYEQYF,TGTGCCAGCAGCCTGGGACTAGCGGGGGGAAGTAACTCCTACGAGCAGTACTTC,TRBJ2-7,TRBD2,TRBV7-2,.
CAIHDTYGYTF,TGTGCCATCCACGACACTTATGGCTACACCTTC,TRBJ1-2,.,TRBV6-6,.
CASSSLAGVNSYEQYF,TGTGCCAGCAGCTCCCTAGCGGGGGTGAATTCCTACGAGCAGTACTTC,TRBJ2-7,TRBD2,TRBV7-6,many
CASSLLDSPYEQYF,TGTGCCAGCAGTTTATTAGACAGTCCCTACGAGCAGTACTTC,TRBJ2-7,.,TRBV27,few
CASSPLPGGSYTDTQYF,TGTGCCAGCAGCCCCCTTCCCGGTGGCAGTTACACAGATACGCAGTATTTT,TRBJ2-3,.,TRBV7-6,few
CSADEGDTEAFF,TGCAGTGCTGACGAGGGGGACACTGAAGCTTTCTTT,TRBJ1-1,.,TRBV20-1,.
CASSQGGKDPYEQYF,TGCGCCAGCAGCCAAGGGGGCAAGGACCCTTACGAGCAGTACTTC,TRBJ2-7,.,TRBV4-1,.
CASSYSSDRANSPLHF,TGTGCCAGCAGTTACTCGTCCGACAGGGCCAATTCACCCCTCCACTTT,TRBJ1-6,TRBD1,TRBV6-6,few
CASSLGLPSEQYF,TGTGCCAGCAGCTTGGGCCTACCTAGCGAGCAGTACTTC,TRBJ2-7,.,TRBV7-6,many
CASSLFLDKYEQYF,TGTGCCAGCAGCTTATTTCTGGACAAGTACGAGCAGTACTTC,TRBJ2-7,.,TRBV7-9,.
CASSLGFATNEKLFF,TGTGCCAGCAGTTTAGGCTTTGCAACTAATGAAAAACTGTTTTTT,TRBJ1-4,.,TRBV27,.
CASSPSDREHTQYF,TGTGCCAGCAGTCCATCGGACAGGGAGCATACGCAGTATTTT,TRBJ2-3,TRBD1,TRBV12-3/TRBV12-4,.
CASSVDRGRSLNYGYTF,TGTGCCAGCAGTGTGGACAGGGGAAGATCTCTAAACTATGGCTACACCTTC,TRBJ1-2,TRBD1,TRBV6-1,few
CASSRQGLVANETLFF,TGTGCCAGCAGTCGACAGGGGTTGGTTGCTAATGAAACACTGTTTTTT,TRBJ1-4,TRBD1,TRBV12-3/TRBV12-4,.
CASSRPYLGLAGGQSYNEQFF,TGTGCCAGCAGCCGACCCTACCTGGGACTAGCGGGGGGACAATCCTACAATGAGCAGTTCTTC,TRBJ2-1,TRBD2,TRBV6-6,.
CASSLVPGGGASLPLHF,TGTGCCAGCAGCTTAGTGCCTGGGGGAGGGGCCAGTTTACCCCTCCACTTT,TRBJ1-6,.,TRBV11-2,few
CSVYNYGYTF,TGCAGCGTTTACAACTATGGCTACACCTTC,TRBJ1-2,.,TRBV29-1,.
CASSFIRGPNNEQFF,TGTGCCAGCTCCTTTATCCGGGGCCCGAACAATGAGCAGTTCTTC,TRBJ2-1,.,TRBV7-8,many
CASSHQGASEKLFF,TGTGCCAGCAGTCACCAGGGGGCAAGTGAAAAACTGTTTTTT,TRBJ1-4,TRBD1,TRBV12-3/TRBV12-4,.
CASSGGYDSSYEQYF,TGTGCCAGCAGCGGCGGCTACGACAGCTCCTACGAGCAGTACTTC,TRBJ2-7,.,TRBV7-9,few
CANSSGAGAFF,TGTGCCAACAGCTCGGGGGCCGGAGCTTTCTTT,TRBJ1-1,.,TRBV7-9,.
CASSPSRGTSYNEQFF,TGTGCCAGCAGCCCTAGCCGGGGGACCTCCTACAATGAGCAGTTCTTC,TRBJ2-1,.,TRBV7-8,few
CASSLVQGISNEQFF,TGTGCCAGCAGCTTAGTGCAGGGAATTTCCAATGAGCAGTTCTTC,TRBJ2-1,.,TRBV7-6,few
CALEGTGGEETQYF,TGTGCCCTTGAGGGGACAGGGGGAGAAGAGACCCAGTACTTC,TRBJ2-5,TRBD1,TRBV6-6,.
CASSRDSPGQFF,TGTGCCAGCAGCCGCGATTCCCCGGGGCAGTTCTTC,TRBJ2-1,.,TRBV7-6,few
CASSITSRLQLYEQYF,TGTGCCAGCAGCATTACTAGCAGACTTCAGCTGTACGAGCAGTACTTC,TRBJ2-7,.,TRBV7-6,.
CASSFRQGENQETQYF,TGTGCCAGCAGCTTCCGGCAGGGGGAAAATCAAGAGACCCAGTACTTC,TRBJ2-5,TRBD1,TRBV7-6,.
CASSLPGDRRYGYTF,TGTGCCAGCAGTCTCCCGGGGGATCGTCGCTATGGCTACACCTTC,TRBJ1-2,.,TRBV7-8,.
CASTIPGHVSPLHF,TGTGCCAGTACCATCCCGGGCCACGTTTCACCCCTCCACTTT,TRBJ1-6,.,TRBV19,few
CASSHHPTDYEQYF,TGCGCCAGCAGCCACCATCCGACAGACTACGAGCAGTACTTC,TRBJ2-7,.,TRBV4-1,.
CALGEGFDQPQHF,TGTGCCCTTGGGGAGGGTTTCGATCAGCCCCAGCATTTT,TRBJ1-5,.,TRBV6-6,few
CASSLGNRDEYYNEQFF,TGTGCCAGCAGTTTAGGGAACCGGGACGAGTACTACAATGAGCAGTTCTTC,TRBJ2-1,.,TRBV12-3/TRBV12-4,few
CASSQRVMTGVTDTQYF,TGCGCCAGCAGCCAAAGGGTGATGACGGGGGTCACAGATACGCAGTATTTT,TRBJ2-3,.,TRBV4-1,.
CASSQDRRGQGGSGYTF,TGTGCCAGCAGCCAAGATCGGAGGGGACAGGGGGGGTCTGGCTACACCTTC,TRBJ1-2,TRBD1,TRBV14,once
CASSIWDLGNQPQHF,TGTGCCAGTAGTATTTGGGATCTGGGCAATCAGCCCCAGCATTTT,TRBJ1-5,.,TRBV19,few